In this sample, the clone carrying this TCR beta chain turned up a few times. Primers used in a second PCR of about 6 to 11 cycles were a sample-barcoded 5' primer and a J-beta primer mix. Each CDR3 protein is one row after TCRdb ran MiXCR on the 5' RACE reads. The profile shows 750,000 to 1,000,000 distinct CDR3 sequences, roughly 28% of them singletons. The V and J ends lost 0 bases and 0 bases respectively, with 12 bases between them. The length of the CDR3 is 17 residues. CDR1 is SGHRS and CDR2 is YFSETQ in the germline V gene. The data belong to a study of blood T cells in healthy people across ages. This sample also appeared in a second study, on T cells of mothers and their children.

The origin of this receptor is a woman between 35 and 50 years old in good health. This rearrangement joins TRBV5-1 to TRBJ2-2; TRBD2 might be the D (6 bases). Input material: blood. CDR3 DNA: TGCGCCAGCAGCTTGGCCGGGACTCCCGCGAACACCGGGGAGCTGTTTTTT. Its translation: CASSLAGTPANTGELFF. Full variable domain (rest looked up from reference TRBV5-1 and TRBJ2-2): KAGVTQTPRYLIKTRGQQVTLSCSPISGHRSVSWYQQTPGQGLQFLFEYFSETQRNKGNFPGRFSGRQFSNSRSEMNVSTLELGDSALYLCASSLAGTPANTGELFFGEGSRLTVL.